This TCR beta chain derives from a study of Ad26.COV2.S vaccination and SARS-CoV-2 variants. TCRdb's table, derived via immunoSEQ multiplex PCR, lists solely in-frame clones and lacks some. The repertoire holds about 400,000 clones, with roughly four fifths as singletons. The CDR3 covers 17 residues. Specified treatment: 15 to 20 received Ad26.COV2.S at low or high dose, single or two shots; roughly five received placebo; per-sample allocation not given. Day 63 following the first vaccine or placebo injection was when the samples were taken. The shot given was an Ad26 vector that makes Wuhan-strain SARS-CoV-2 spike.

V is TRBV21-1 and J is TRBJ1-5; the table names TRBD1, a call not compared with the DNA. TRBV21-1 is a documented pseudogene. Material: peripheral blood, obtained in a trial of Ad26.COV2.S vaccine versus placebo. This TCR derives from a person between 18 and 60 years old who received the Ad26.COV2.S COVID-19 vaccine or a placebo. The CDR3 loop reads CASSKGGTGEPNQPQHF. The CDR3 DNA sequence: TGTGCCAGCAGCAAAGGGGGCACAGGGGAACCCAATCAGCCCCAGCATTTT.